The rows below give T cell receptor beta chains drawn from one sample of a study of cytomegalovirus exposure and HLA in healthy donors. Libraries were prepared by immunoSEQ multiplex PCR; TCRdb keeps only in-frame clonotypes and omits some of them. This repertoire shows about 200,000 clones, roughly 80% found once; its top ten account for approximately 2.8%. The source material was PBMCs. All receptors derive from a man aged 25-45 years in good health and CMV-seronegative. CDR3s include the opening cysteine and the closing phenylalanine or tryptophan. Each record gives: clone size, V gene, D gene, J gene, CDR3 DNA, CDR3 protein. The D gene is left open where the match is weak. Clone size is shown for a subset of rows, as once, few, many or a class of expanded clone.

size: NA
V: TRBV2
D: NA
J: TRBJ2-5
DNA: TGTGCCAGCACGACAGGTGGGCCCCAGTACTTC
CDR3: CASTTGGPQYF

size: NA
V: TRBV11-2
D: NA
J: TRBJ2-3
DNA: TGTGCCAGCAGCTTAGATCCAACAACAGATACGCAGTATTTT
CDR3: CASSLDPTTDTQYF

size: NA
V: TRBV11-3
D: TRBD1
J: TRBJ1-4
DNA: TGTGCCAGCAGCGATATGGGGACAGCTTATAATGAAAAACTGTTTTTT
CDR3: CASSDMGTAYNEKLFF

size: NA
V: TRBV7-2
D: TRBD1
J: TRBJ2-3
DNA: TGTGCCAGCAGCCCAGAGGGCCAGGGGGCAGATACGCAGTATTTT
CDR3: CASSPEGQGADTQYF

size: once
V: TRBV7-2
D: NA
J: TRBJ1-4
DNA: TGTGCCAGCAGCTTAATGGCCCTGACTAATGAAAAACTGTTTTTT
CDR3: CASSLMALTNEKLFF

size: once
V: TRBV12-1
D: NA
J: TRBJ2-4
DNA: TGTGCCAGCAGCCCCGGGACTAGCGGGGGGACTGAGAAGTACTTC
CDR3: CASSPGTSGGTEKYF

size: NA
V: TRBV2
D: NA
J: TRBJ2-1
DNA: TGTGCCAGCGGGAACAGGGCCTACAATGAGCAGTTCTTC
CDR3: CASGNRAYNEQFF

size: few
V: TRBV7-9
D: TRBD1
J: TRBJ1-2
DNA: TGTGCCAGCAGCTCCGGGACAGATTCGATCTGGAGCTACACCTTC
CDR3: CASSSGTDSIWSYTF

size: NA
V: TRBV28
D: NA
J: TRBJ1-5
DNA: TGTGCCAGCAGCCCCTCGTTGGGGCGGGGTGGAATTCAGCCCCAGCATTTT
CDR3: CASSPSLGRGGIQPQHF

size: few
V: TRBV7-2
D: NA
J: TRBJ2-5
DNA: TGTGCCAGCAGCTTAGGGGGGCAAGTAAAGTACTTC
CDR3: CASSLGGQVKYF